This passage covers 23 T cell receptor beta chains from one sample sequenced in a study of metastatic and nonmetastatic thyroid tumors. TCRdb re-called the PCR reads through MiXCR. The table has around 15,000 clones, around a third seen once. All patients were treatment-naive before thyroid surgery. Sequencing was done on a sample of tumor tissue. The receptors here all came from a male donor with papillary thyroid cancer or a benign thyroid nodule (not recorded which). Some clones in this sample may be carry-over from other donors' samples.

This clone appeared a few times. The chain has TRBV27 and TRBJ2-7; D perhaps matches TRBD1 (6 bases). Germline CDR1 reads MNHEY; CDR2 reads SMNVEV (reference sequence). V lost 8 bases and J lost 10, with 24 bases in between. This CDR3 comprises 14 residues. The CDR3 sequence: CASGGQTSSYYQYF. The CDR3, as DNA: TGTGCCAGCGGTGGACAGACGAGTTCCTACTATCAGTACTTC.

This chain connects TRBV19 to TRBJ1-3; D remains ambiguous. V was cut by 2 bases and J by 4 bases, with 3 bases left in between. CDR3 size: 12 residues. Germline assignment: CDR1 LNHDA and CDR2 SQIVND (reference sequence). CDR3 amino acids: CASSIWGNTIYF. CDR3 sequence (DNA): TGTGCCAGTAGTATATGGGGAAACACCATATATTTT.

Comment on this clone: At one boundary the junction diverges from the germline segment, which might be a read error. This sequence joins TRBV6-1 and TRBJ2-5; D is ambiguous. CDR3 size: 13 residues. Germline loops: CDR1 MNHNS, CDR2 SASEGT. The CDR3 protein is CASSELGWETQYF. Written as DNA, the CDR3 is TGCGCCAGCAGTGAATTGGGCTGGGAGACCCAGTACTTC.

About this clone itself: A junction boundary mismatches the germline segment, possibly from a read error. The same CDR3 arises from other DNA sequences in this sample as well. The rearrangement uses TRBV20-1 and TRBJ2-1; no clear D. The CDR3 contains 13 residues. Per the germline V gene, CDR1 is DFQATT and CDR2 is SNEGSKA (reference sequence). The CDR3 DNA reads as TGCAGTGCTGATGGTGCCTCCTACAATGAACAGTTCTTC. Translated: CSADGASYNEQFF.

This clone was found a few times. The chain combines TRBV28 with TRBJ2-1, with 7 nucleotides matching TRBD2. CDR1 MDHEN and CDR2 SYDVKM come from the germline V gene. The V segment lost 3 bases and the J segment 6 bases; nucleotides outside the gene matches: 8. The CDR3 has 15 residues. The CDR3 DNA follows: TGTGCCAGCAGTTTGCGGGAGAGTGTCGCCAATGAGCAGTTCTTC. Protein product: CASSLRESVANEQFF.

About this clone: One end of the junction is discordant with germline, which a read error may explain. CDR3 DNA: TGCGCCAGCAGCTTGGCCGGTAAGGACACTGAATCTTTCTTT. Translated, it gives CASSLAGKDTESFF. The chain couples TRBV5-1 to TRBJ1-1, with a possible D match to TRBD1 (5 bases). CDR3 size: 14 residues. Germline-derived CDR1 and CDR2 are SGHRS and YFSETQ.

In this sample, this clone turned up many times. This rearrangement joins TRBV19 to TRBJ1-5; no firm D call. CDR1 is LNHDA and CDR2 is SQIVND in the germline V gene (reference sequence). This CDR3 is 15 amino acids long. Trimming stripped 0 bases from V and 5 bases from J, with 11 bases between. DNA for the CDR3: TGTGCCAGTAGTATAGATCGCAGTGCTTATCAGCCCCAGCATTTT. This gives the protein CASSIDRSAYQPQHF.

This clone qualifies as medium-sized. CDR3 sequence: CASSLLEGRNNGYTF. CDR3 sequence (DNA): TGTGCCAGCAGCCTACTTGAGGGGCGGAACAATGGCTACACCTTC. The chain uses TRBV5-4 and TRBJ1-2; possibly TRBD1 for D (5 bases). The germline V gene encodes CDR1 SGHNT and CDR2 YYREEE (reference sequence). This CDR3 spans 15 amino acids. V lost 4 bases and J 6 bases, leaving 19 bases between the germline ends.

As to this clone: The junction shows a germline mismatch at one end, possibly a read error. The chain uses TRBV7-9 and TRBJ2-2, with a tentative D call TRBD1 (6 bases). CDR3 length equals 12 residues. Germline CDR1 SEHNR, CDR2 FQNEAQ (reference sequence). The CDR3 protein is CASISWAGELFF. The CDR3 DNA sequence: TGTGCCAGCATCTCATGGGCAGGGGAGCTTTTTTTT.

There are a few counts of this clone. The chain is built from TRBV2 and TRBJ2-2, with no clear D. The CDR3 loop spans 14 amino acids. Trimming left V 5 bases short and J 1 base short, with 8 bases between. Germline CDR1 and CDR2: SNHLY and FYNNEI. This CDR3 is CASSNRRNTGELFF. CDR3 bases: TGTGCCAGCAGTAATAGACGGAACACCGGGGAGCTGTTTTTT.

Of note for this clone: An end of the junction differs from the germline gene, which may be a read error. This chain joins TRBV20-1 and TRBJ2-1; no reliable D call. Germline V gene data show CDR1 as DFQATT and CDR2 as SNEGSKA (reference sequence). The CDR3 is 14 residues long. The CDR3: CSAILLGSSNEQFF. The CDR3 nucleotides are TGCAGTGCTATATTATTGGGGTCCTCCAATGAGCAGTTCTTC.

The chain employs TRBV5-1 and TRBJ2-7; D perhaps matches TRBD2 (5 bases). Trimming removed 3 bases at V and 2 bases at J, with 12 bases between. Germline loops: CDR1 SGHRS, CDR2 YFSETQ. CDR3 size: 14 residues. The CDR3 sequence is CASSSRTGAYEQYF. The DNA of the CDR3 is TGCGCCAGCAGCTCCCGGACTGGGGCCTACGAGCAGTACTTC.

This clone showed up many times. The chain has TRBV6-1 and TRBJ2-3; 15 nucleotides line up with TRBD2. The CDR3 runs 15 residues. CDR1 and CDR2 from the germline V gene are MNHNS and SASEGT. Losses at the gene ends were 4 bases for V and 4 bases for J; bases not matched to a gene: 0. CDR3 protein: CASSGTSGGADTQYF. CDR3 sequence (DNA): TGTGCCAGCAGTGGGACTAGCGGGGGGGCAGATACGCAGTATTTT.

In its sample, this clone was seen a few times. The chain employs TRBV10-3 and TRBJ2-3; a possible D gene is TRBD2 (5 bases). From germline, CDR1 is ENHRY and CDR2 SYGVKD. The CDR3 is 16 residues long. V lost 5 bases and J lost 2, with 17 bases in between. The CDR3 is CAISTTIGVSTDTQYF. CDR3 in DNA: TGTGCCATCAGTACGACTATCGGGGTATCCACAGATACGCAGTATTTT.

By share of the sample, this clone is medium-sized. The chain recombines TRBV6-5 with TRBJ2-2; possibly TRBD2 for D (6 bases). Trimming took 2 bases from V and 10 from J, leaving 14 bases between them. Germline V gives CDR1 MNHEY, CDR2 SVGAGI. The CDR3 runs 14 residues. The DNA for the CDR3 is TGTGCCAGCAGTTACCGCGGGGTCGACGCGGAGCTGTTTTTT. Amino acid sequence: CASSYRGVDAELFF.

Concerning this clone itself: At one boundary the junction diverges from the germline segment, which might be a read error. The chain joins TRBV5-1 to TRBJ2-7, with D perhaps matching TRBD2 (5 bases). Germline CDR1 is SGHRS and CDR2 is YFSETQ. The CDR3 extends over 15 amino acids. The CDR3 DNA is TGCGCCAGCACCCCTGTGGCTAGAGGGAGATACGAGCAATACTTC. Residues: CASTPVARGRYEQYF.

This clone was found many times. The gene calls are TRBV2 and TRBJ1-1, with D perhaps matching TRBD1 (5 bases). The CDR3 is 13 amino acids. CDR1 and CDR2 (germline): SNHLY, FYNNEI. Between the trimmed V and J ends, which lost 7 bases and 1 base, there was a span of 10 bases. CDR3 sequence (DNA): TGTGCCAGCACGACAGTAAAGAACACTGAAGCTTTCTTT. Residues: CASTTVKNTEAFF. The full variable domain, in which reference TRBV2 and TRBJ1-1 provide the parts outside the CDR3, is EPEVTQTPSHQVTQMGQEVILRCVPISNHLYFYWYRQILGQKVEFLVSFYNNEISEKSEIFDDQFSVERPDGSNFTLKIRSTKLEDSAMYFCASTTVKNTEAFFGQGTRLTVV.

In this sample, this clone turned up many times. J is TRBJ1-5 and V is TRBV11-2; TRBD1 matches 7 bases. The germline CDR1 and CDR2 sequences are SGHAT and FQNNGV. V shed 4 bases, J shed 0 bases, and the junction held 6 bases outside the gene matches. CDR3 length: 16 amino acids. This chain's CDR3 is CASSYGGQDSNQPQHF. CDR3 sequence (DNA): TGTGCCAGCAGCTACGGCGGACAGGATAGCAATCAGCCCCAGCATTTT.

Of note for this clone: This CDR3 is also generated by other DNA sequences in the sample. The rearrangement joins TRBV11-3 to TRBJ1-2; D ambiguous. This CDR3 contains 13 residues. V was shortened by 9 bases and J by 0 bases, with 11 bases between the two germline ends. The germline CDR1 and CDR2 sequences are SGHNT and YENEEA. CDR3 amino acids: CASRQGPNYGYTF. The CDR3 nucleotides are TGTGCCAGTCGGCAAGGACCTAACTATGGCTACACCTTC.

The chain couples TRBV9 to TRBJ2-1; 10 bases map to TRBD2. CDR3 length: 18 residues. Germline CDR1 SGDLS, CDR2 YYNGEE. V lost 2 bases to trimming and J lost 8 bases; unmatched junction nucleotides: 16. The CDR3 loop reads CASSVTGTSDAGGHEQFF. CDR3 DNA sequence: TGTGCCAGCAGCGTCACCGGGACTAGCGACGCAGGGGGCCATGAGCAGTTCTTC.

This clone was seen at least ten times. The genes are TRBV7-9 and TRBJ2-1; D is perhaps TRBD2 (8 bases). The CDR3 spans 19 residues. Germline CDR1 reads SEHNR; CDR2 reads FQNEAQ (reference sequence). The V and J ends lost 3 bases and 4 bases respectively, with 25 bases between them. The CDR3 DNA follows: TGTGCCAGCAGCTTCTCGTCAGGGGGAAGTAGCGGGATTTACAATGAGCAGTTCTTC. It encodes CASSFSSGGSSGIYNEQFF.

This clone is judged medium-sized (0.01 to 0.1%). The chain links TRBV4-1 to TRBJ1-5, with TRBD1 as a possible D gene (5 bases). With 0 bases removed from V and 9 bases from J, the gap between germline ends came to 9 bases. The length of the CDR3 is 13 residues. The V gene's germline CDR1 is MGHRA and CDR2 YSYEKL. The CDR3 here is CASSQDRRGPQHF. CDR3 in DNA: TGCGCCAGCAGCCAAGATCGAAGGGGGCCCCAGCATTTT.

With regard to this clone: Given a much more abundant clone one base away, this may be a read error. V is TRBV7-9 and J is TRBJ2-1; 8 nucleotides agree with TRBD1. The CDR3 length is 12 residues. CDR1 is SEHNR, CDR2 FQNEAQ, per germline (reference sequence). After removal of 7 bases from V and 15 bases from J, the junction contained 11 bases not matched to a gene. The CDR3 reads CASTITRQGTFF. The CDR3 DNA sequence: TGTGCCAGCACCATAACTCGACAGGGGACGTTCTTC. The whole variable domain, filled in from reference TRBV7-9 and TRBJ2-1, reads DTGVSQNPRHKITKRGQNVTFRCDPISEHNRLYWYRQTLGQGPEFLTYFQNEAQLEKSRLLSDRFSAERPKGSFSTLEIQRTEQGDSAMYLCASTITRQGTFFGPGTRLTVL.